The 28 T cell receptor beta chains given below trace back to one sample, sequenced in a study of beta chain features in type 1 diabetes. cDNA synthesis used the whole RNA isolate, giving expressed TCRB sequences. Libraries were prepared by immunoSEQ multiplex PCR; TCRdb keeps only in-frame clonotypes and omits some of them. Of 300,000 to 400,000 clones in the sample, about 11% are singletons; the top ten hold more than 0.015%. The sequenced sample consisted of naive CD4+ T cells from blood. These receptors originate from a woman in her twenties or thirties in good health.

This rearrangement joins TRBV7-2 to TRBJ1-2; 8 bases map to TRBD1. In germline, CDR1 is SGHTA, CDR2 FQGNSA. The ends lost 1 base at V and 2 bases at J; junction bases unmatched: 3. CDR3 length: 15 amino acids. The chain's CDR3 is CASSLVTGGNYGYTF. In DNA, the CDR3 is TGTGCCAGCAGCTTAGTAACAGGGGGGAACTATGGCTACACCTTC.

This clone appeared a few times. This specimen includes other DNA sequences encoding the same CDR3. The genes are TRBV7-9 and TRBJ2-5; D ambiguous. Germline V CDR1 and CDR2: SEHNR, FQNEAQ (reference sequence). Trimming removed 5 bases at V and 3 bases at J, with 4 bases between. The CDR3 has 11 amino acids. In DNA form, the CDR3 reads TGTGCCAGCAGCCGTGAAGAGACCCAGTACTTC. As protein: CASSREETQYF.

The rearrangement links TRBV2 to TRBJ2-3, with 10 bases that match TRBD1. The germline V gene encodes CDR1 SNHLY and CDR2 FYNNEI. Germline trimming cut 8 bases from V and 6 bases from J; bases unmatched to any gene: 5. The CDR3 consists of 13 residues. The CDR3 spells CASADRGWDTQYF. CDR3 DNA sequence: TGTGCCAGCGCGGACAGGGGGTGGGATACGCAGTATTTT.

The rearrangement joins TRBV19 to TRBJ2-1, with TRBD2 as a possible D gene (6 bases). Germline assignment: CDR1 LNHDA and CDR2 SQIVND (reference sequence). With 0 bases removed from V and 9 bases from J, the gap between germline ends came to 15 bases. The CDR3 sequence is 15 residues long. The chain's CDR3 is CASSIDETRRFEQFF. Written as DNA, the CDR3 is TGTGCCAGTAGTATAGATGAGACTAGAAGGTTTGAGCAGTTCTTC.

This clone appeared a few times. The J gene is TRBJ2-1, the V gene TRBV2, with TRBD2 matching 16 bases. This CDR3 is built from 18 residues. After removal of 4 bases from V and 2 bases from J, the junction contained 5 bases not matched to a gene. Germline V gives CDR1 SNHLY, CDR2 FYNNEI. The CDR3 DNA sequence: TGTGCCAGCAGTGGAATTGGGACTAGCGGGAGGGCCTACAATGAGCAGTTCTTC. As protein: CASSGIGTSGRAYNEQFF.

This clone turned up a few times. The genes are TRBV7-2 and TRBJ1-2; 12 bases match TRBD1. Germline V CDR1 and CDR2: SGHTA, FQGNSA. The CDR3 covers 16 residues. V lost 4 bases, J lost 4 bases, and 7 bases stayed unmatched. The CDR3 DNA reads TGTGCCAGCAGCTCCCGGGACAGGGGGCGCGGCTATGGCTACACCTTC. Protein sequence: CASSSRDRGRGYGYTF.

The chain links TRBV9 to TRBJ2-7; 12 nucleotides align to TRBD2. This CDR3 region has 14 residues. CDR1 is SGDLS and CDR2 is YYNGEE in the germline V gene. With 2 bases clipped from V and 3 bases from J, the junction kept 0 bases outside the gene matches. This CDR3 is CASSVTSGGYEQYF. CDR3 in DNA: TGTGCCAGCAGCGTGACTAGCGGGGGCTACGAGCAGTACTTC.

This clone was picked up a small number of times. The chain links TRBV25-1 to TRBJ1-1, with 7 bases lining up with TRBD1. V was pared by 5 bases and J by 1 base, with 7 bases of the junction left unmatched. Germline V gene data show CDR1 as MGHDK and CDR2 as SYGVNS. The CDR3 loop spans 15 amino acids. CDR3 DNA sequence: TGTGCCAGCAGTCTCCCGGGACAGACGAACACTGAAGCTTTCTTT. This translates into CASSLPGQTNTEAFF.

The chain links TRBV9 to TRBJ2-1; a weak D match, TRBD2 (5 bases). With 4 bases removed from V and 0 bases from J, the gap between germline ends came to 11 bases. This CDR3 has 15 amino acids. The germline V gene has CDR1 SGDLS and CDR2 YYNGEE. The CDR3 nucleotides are TGTGCCAGCAGCCCCGGGGTGGGCTCCTACAATGAGCAGTTCTTC. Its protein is CASSPGVGSYNEQFF.

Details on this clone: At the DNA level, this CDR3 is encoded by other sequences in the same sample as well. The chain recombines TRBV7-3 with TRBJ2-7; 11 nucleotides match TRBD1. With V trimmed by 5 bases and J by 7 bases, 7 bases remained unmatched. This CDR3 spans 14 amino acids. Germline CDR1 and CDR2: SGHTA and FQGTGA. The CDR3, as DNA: TGTGCCAGCAGCCTTGGACAGGGGGCGGGTGAGCAGTACTTC. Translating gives CASSLGQGAGEQYF.

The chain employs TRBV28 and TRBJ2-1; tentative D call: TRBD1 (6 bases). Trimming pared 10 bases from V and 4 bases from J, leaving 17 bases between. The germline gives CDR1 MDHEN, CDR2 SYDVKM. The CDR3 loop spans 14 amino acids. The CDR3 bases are TGTGCCACCACACACGGGACAAGGTACAATGAGCAGTTCTTC. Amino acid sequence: CATTHGTRYNEQFF.

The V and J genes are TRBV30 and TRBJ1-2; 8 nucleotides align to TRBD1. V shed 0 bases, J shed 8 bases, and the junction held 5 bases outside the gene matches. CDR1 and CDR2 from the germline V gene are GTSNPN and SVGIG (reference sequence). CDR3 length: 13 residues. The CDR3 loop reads CAWSVHRGEGYTF. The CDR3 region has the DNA TGTGCCTGGAGTGTACACAGGGGGGAGGGCTACACCTTC.

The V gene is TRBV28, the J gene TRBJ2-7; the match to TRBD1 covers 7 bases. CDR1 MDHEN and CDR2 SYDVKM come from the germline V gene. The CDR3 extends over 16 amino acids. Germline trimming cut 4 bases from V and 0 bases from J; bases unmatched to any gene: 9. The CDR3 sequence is CASSSNTGTASYEQYF. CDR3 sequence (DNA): TGTGCCAGCAGTTCAAACACCGGGACAGCCTCCTACGAGCAGTACTTC.

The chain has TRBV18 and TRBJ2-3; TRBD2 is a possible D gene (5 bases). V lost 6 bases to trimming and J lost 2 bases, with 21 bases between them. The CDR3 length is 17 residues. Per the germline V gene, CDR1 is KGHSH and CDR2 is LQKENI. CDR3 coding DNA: TGTGCCAGCTCCCCAGTGCCCGTCGGGGAGTCCACAGATACGCAGTATTTT. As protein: CASSPVPVGESTDTQYF. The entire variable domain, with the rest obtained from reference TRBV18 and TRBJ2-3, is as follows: NAGVMQNPRHLVRRRGQEARLRCSPMKGHSHVYWYRQLPEEGLKFMVYLQKENIIDESGMPKERFSAEFPKEGPSILRIQQVVRGDSAAYFCASSPVPVGESTDTQYFGPGTRLTVL.

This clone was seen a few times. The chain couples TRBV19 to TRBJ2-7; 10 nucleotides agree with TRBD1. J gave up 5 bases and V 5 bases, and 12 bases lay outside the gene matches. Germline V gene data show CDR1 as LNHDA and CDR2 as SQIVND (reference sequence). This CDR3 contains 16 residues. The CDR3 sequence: CASSVRGQGVNHEQYF. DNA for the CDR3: TGTGCCAGTAGTGTCCGCGGACAGGGGGTGAACCACGAGCAGTACTTC.

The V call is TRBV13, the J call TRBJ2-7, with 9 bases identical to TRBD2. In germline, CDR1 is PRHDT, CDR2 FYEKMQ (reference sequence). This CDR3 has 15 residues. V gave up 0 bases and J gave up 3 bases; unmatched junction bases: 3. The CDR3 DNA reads TGTGCCAGCAGCTTAGGGGTTAGCGGGAGCTACGAGCAGTACTTC. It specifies CASSLGVSGSYEQYF.

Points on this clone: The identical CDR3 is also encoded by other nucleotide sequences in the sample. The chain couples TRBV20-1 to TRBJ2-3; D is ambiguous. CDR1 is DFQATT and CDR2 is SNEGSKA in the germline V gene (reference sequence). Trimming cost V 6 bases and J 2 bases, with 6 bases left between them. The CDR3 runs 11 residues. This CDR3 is CSASFTDTQYF. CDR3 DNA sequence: TGCAGTGCCAGTTTCACAGATACGCAGTATTTT.

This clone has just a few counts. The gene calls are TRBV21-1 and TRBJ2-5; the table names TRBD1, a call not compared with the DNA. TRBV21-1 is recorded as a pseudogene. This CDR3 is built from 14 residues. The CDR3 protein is CASRRTGRGETQYF. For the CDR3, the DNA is TGTGCCAGCAGACGGACAGGGCGAGGGGAGACCCAGTACTTC.

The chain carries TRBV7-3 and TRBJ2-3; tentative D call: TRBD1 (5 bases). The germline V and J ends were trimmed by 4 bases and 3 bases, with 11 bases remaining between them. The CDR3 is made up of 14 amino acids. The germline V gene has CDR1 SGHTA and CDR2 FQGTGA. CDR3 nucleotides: TGTGCCAGCAGCTCCCAGCAGGGTACAGATACGCAGTATTTT. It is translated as CASSSQQGTDTQYF.

The CDR3 DNA reads as TGTGCCTCCTTCGACAGGTTCTCTGGAAACACCATATATTTT. It yields the protein CASFDRFSGNTIYF. The genes are TRBV30 and TRBJ1-3; D is possibly TRBD1 (6 bases). The germline V gene encodes CDR1 GTSNPN and CDR2 SVGIG (reference sequence). V lost 7 bases and J 0 bases, leaving 13 bases between the germline ends. CDR3 length equals 14 residues.

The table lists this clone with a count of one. CDR3 in amino acids: CASSRGQNTGELFF. The CDR3 nucleotides are TGTGCCAGCAGCAGAGGGCAGAACACCGGGGAGCTGTTTTTT. The rearrangement links TRBV11-2 to TRBJ2-2; perhaps TRBD2 as D (5 bases). This CDR3 is 14 amino acids long. The V and J ends lost 5 bases and 1 base respectively, with 8 bases between them. The germline CDR1 and CDR2 sequences are SGHAT and FQNNGV.

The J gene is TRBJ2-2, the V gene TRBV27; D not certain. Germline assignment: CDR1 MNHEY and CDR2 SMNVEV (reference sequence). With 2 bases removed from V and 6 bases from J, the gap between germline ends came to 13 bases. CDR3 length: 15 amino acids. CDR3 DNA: TGTGCCAGCAGTTTAATCCAGGTCCCACCCGGGGAGCTGTTTTTT. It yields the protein CASSLIQVPPGELFF.

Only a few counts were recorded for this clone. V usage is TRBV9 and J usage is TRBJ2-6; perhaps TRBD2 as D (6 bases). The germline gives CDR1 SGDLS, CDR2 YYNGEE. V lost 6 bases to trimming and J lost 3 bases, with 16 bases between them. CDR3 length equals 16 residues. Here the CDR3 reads CASTGVELGGANVLTF. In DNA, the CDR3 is TGTGCCAGCACGGGAGTCGAGCTAGGTGGGGCCAACGTCCTGACTTTC.

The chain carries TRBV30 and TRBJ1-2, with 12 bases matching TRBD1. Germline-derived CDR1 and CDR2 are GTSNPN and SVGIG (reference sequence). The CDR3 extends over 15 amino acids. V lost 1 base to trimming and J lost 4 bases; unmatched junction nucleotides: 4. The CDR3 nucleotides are TGTGCCTGGAGTGGCCCGGGACAGGGGGCCTATGGCTACACCTTC. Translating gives CAWSGPGQGAYGYTF.

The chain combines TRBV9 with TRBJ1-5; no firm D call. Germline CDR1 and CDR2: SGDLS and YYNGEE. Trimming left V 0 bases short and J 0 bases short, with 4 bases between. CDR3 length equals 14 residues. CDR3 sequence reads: CASSVGLSNQPQHF. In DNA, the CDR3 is TGTGCCAGCAGCGTAGGACTTAGCAATCAGCCCCAGCATTTT.

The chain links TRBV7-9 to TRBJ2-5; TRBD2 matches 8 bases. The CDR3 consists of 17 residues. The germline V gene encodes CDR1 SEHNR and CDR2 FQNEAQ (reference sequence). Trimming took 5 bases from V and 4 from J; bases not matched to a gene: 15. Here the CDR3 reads CASSPMFTGLGGETQYF. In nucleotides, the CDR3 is TGTGCCAGCAGCCCCATGTTTACGGGACTAGGGGGAGAGACCCAGTACTTC.

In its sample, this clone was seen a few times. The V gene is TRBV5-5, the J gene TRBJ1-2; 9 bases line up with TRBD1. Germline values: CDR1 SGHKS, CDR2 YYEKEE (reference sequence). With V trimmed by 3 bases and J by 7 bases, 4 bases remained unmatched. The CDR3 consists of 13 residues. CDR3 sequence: CASSWDREVGYTF. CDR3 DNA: TGTGCCAGCAGCTGGGACAGGGAGGTTGGCTACACCTTC. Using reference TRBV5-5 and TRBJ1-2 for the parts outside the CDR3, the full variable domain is DAGVTQSPTHLIKTRGQQVTLRCSPISGHKSVSWYQQVLGQGPQFIFQYYEKEERGRGNFPDRFSARQFPNYSSELNVNALLLGDSALYLCASSWDREVGYTFGSGTRLTVV.

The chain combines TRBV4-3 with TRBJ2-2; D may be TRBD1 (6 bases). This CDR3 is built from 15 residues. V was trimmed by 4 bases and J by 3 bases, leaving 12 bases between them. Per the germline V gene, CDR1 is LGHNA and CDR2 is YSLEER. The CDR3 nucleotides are TGCGCCAGCAGCCTACAGGGATGGGACACCGGGGAGCTGTTTTTT. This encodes CASSLQGWDTGELFF.